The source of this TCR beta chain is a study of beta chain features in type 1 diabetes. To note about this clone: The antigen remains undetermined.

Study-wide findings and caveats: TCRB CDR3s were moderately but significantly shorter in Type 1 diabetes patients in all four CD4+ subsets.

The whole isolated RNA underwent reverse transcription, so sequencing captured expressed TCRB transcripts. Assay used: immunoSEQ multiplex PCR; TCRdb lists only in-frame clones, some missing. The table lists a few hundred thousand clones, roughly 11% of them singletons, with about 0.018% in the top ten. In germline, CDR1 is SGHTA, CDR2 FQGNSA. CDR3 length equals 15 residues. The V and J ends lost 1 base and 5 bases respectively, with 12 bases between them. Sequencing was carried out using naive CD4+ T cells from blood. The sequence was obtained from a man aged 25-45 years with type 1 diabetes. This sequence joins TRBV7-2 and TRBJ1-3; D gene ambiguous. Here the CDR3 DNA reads TGTGCCAGCAGCTTAGAATCCGGAGGGCGAAACACCATATATTTT. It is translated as CASSLESGGRNTIYF. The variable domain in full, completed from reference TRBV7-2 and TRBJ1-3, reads GAGVSQSPSNKVTEKGKDVELRCDPISGHTALYWYRQSLGQGLEFLIYFQGNSAPDKSGLPSDRFSAERTGGSVSTLTIQRTQQEDSAVYLCASSLESGGRNTIYFGEGSWLTVV.